The 26 T cell receptor beta chains reported below all come from one sample, sequenced in a study of T cells after yellow fever vaccination. MiXCR, applied by TCRdb to the 5' RACE reads, yields one record per CDR3 protein. The sample records around 100,000 distinct CDR3 sequences, under 9% being singletons. The sample was CD8+ T cells sorted from PBMCs, taken 45 days after the yellow fever booster vaccination. These receptors were obtained from a man aged 25-45 years who received the YFV17D yellow fever vaccine.

The chain combines TRBV23-1 with TRBJ2-7; D is perhaps TRBD1 (5 bases). TRBV23-1 is labeled an ORF, and its function is uncertain. The CDR3 is 14 residues long. Trimming pared 8 bases from V and 6 bases from J, leaving 20 bases between. CDR3 DNA sequence: TGCGCCAGCTCTTTGACAGTTTTAGGTTCCGAGCAGTACTTC. It yields the protein CASSLTVLGSEQYF.

The J gene is TRBJ2-1, the V gene TRBV27, with 11 bases lining up with TRBD1. CDR3 length equals 15 residues. Losses at the gene ends were 1 base for V and 6 bases for J; bases not matched to a gene: 2. Germline V gives CDR1 MNHEY, CDR2 SMNVEV (reference sequence). CDR3 sequence reads: CASSLWTGGSNEQFF. The DNA for the CDR3 is TGTGCCAGCAGTTTATGGACAGGGGGCAGCAATGAGCAGTTCTTC.

A remark on this clonotype: This clone may be a read error of a much larger clone one base away. The chain links TRBV9 to TRBJ2-1; 9 positions match TRBD2. In germline, CDR1 is SGDLS, CDR2 YYNGEE. This CDR3 region has 17 residues. This CDR3 reads CDSSVGGAGGIYNEQFF. The DNA for the CDR3 is TGTGACAGCAGCGTAGGGGGAGCGGGAGGTATCTACAATGAGCAGTTCTTC. The full variable domain, in which reference TRBV9 and TRBJ2-1 provide the parts outside the CDR3, is DSGVTQTPKHLITATGQRVTLRCSPRSGDLSVYWYQQSLDQGLQFLIQYYNGEERAKGNILERFSAQQFPDLHSELNLSSLELGDSALYFCDSSVGGAGGIYNEQFFGPGTRLTVL.

There are many counts of this clonotype. The chain is built from TRBV20-1 and TRBJ2-3, with D perhaps TRBD2 (5 bases). The CDR3 has 14 amino acids. V lost 3 bases to trimming and J lost 10 bases, with 20 bases between them. Germline V gene data show CDR1 as DFQATT and CDR2 as SNEGSKA (reference sequence). The CDR3 region is CSASLREPSFPQYF. For the CDR3, the DNA is TGCAGTGCTAGTCTACGGGAACCCTCCTTCCCGCAGTATTTT.

This chain links TRBV12-3 or TRBV12-4 with TRBJ2-7, with 12 bases fitting TRBD1. The CDR3 spans 16 residues. Unmatched junction bases numbered 9, after V lost 3 bases and J lost 6 bases. The CDR3 bases are TGTGCCAGCAGTTTTGGGACAGGGGGCGCTCCCGGCGAGCAGTACTTC. Its translation is CASSFGTGGAPGEQYF.

A few counts support this clonotype. The rearrangement links TRBV10-2 to TRBJ1-5, with a weak D call TRBD1 (6 bases). The CDR3 consists of 15 residues. V lost 6 bases and J lost 4, with 16 bases in between. Germline V gives CDR1 WSHSY, CDR2 SAAADI. The CDR3 protein is CASRVGVGGNQPQHF. The CDR3 nucleotides are TGCGCCAGCAGGGTGGGAGTAGGGGGGAATCAGCCCCAGCATTTT.

The chain is built from TRBV4-3 and TRBJ2-2, with unresolved D. CDR1 and CDR2 (germline): LGHNA, YSLEER. Deletions cut 0 bases from V and 1 base from J, with 15 bases between. This CDR3 is built from 18 residues. CDR3 sequence (DNA): TGCGCCAGCAGCCAAGATCGGGTAGTCTCGGGGAACACCGGGGAGCTGTTTTTT. Translating it yields CASSQDRVVSGNTGELFF.

This clonotype showed up just a few times. The V call is TRBV4-3, the J call TRBJ2-7, with TRBD1 as a possible D gene (6 bases). Germline CDR1 reads LGHNA; CDR2 reads YSLEER. V lost 5 bases to trimming and J lost 2 bases, with 13 bases between them. This CDR3 is 14 amino acids long. The CDR3 reads CASSTYEGAYEQYF. CDR3 nucleotides: TGCGCCAGCAGCACCTACGAGGGGGCCTACGAGCAGTACTTC.

This clonotype was seen at least ten times. This chain links TRBV20-1 with TRBJ1-2; the match to TRBD1 covers 9 bases. Trimming removed 2 bases from V and 2 bases from J; junction bases left unmatched: 3. The CDR3 contains 14 residues. Germline values: CDR1 DFQATT, CDR2 SNEGSKA (reference sequence). In DNA, the CDR3 is TGCAGTGCTAGACGGACAGGGGAGAACTATGGCTACACCTTC. Its protein product is CSARRTGENYGYTF.

The V gene is TRBV7-8, the J gene TRBJ2-7; TRBD2 agrees at 9 bases. The CDR3 loop spans 16 amino acids. Per germline, CDR1 SGHVS and CDR2 FQNEAQ. V trimming: 1 base; J trimming: 4 bases; junction bases outside the gene matches: 8. The CDR3 loop reads CASSLVWAGGMYEQYF. The CDR3 nucleotides are TGTGCCAGCAGCTTAGTGTGGGCGGGAGGGATGTACGAGCAGTACTTC.

This clonotype was observed many times. The rearrangement joins TRBV5-1 to TRBJ1-1, with D unresolved. Germline V CDR1 and CDR2: SGHRS, YFSETQ. CDR3 length equals 13 residues. The ends were cut back, 2 bases at V and 6 bases at J, with 11 bases in the middle. CDR3 sequence (DNA): TGCGCCAGCAGCTTTTATATTGGGGCTGAAGCTTTCTTT. Protein product: CASSFYIGAEAFF.

This chain connects TRBV5-1 to TRBJ2-2, with a weak D call TRBD1 (5 bases). Germline V gene data show CDR1 as SGHRS and CDR2 as YFSETQ. The V gene lost 7 bases and the J gene lost 6 bases, with 7 bases spanning the gap. The CDR3 contains 11 residues. Written as DNA, the CDR3 is TGCGCCAGCGAAGGGGCCGGGGAGCTGTTTTTT. Translated: CASEGAGELFF.

This clonotype was found many times. This rearrangement joins TRBV7-6 to TRBJ2-7, with D maybe TRBD2 (5 bases). Trimming stripped 5 bases from V and 3 bases from J, with 17 bases between. Germline V gene lookup returns CDR1 SGHVS and CDR2 FNYEAQ. There are 15 residues in the CDR3. The CDR3 region is CASSPTGQRDYEQYF. The CDR3 DNA reads as TGTGCCAGCAGCCCTACTGGCCAGAGGGACTACGAGCAGTACTTC.

This clonotype appeared many times. The V gene is TRBV7-2, the J gene TRBJ2-3; the D gene could be TRBD1 or TRBD2 (5 bases each). The CDR3 is 14 amino acids. V was trimmed by 4 bases and J by 10 bases, leaving 18 bases between them. Germline V CDR1 and CDR2: SGHTA, FQGNSA. This CDR3 reads CASSSRDPSKAQYF. As DNA, the CDR3 is TGTGCCAGCAGCTCACGGGACCCCTCCAAGGCGCAGTATTTT.

This clonotype was detected ten times or more. J is TRBJ1-4 and V is TRBV7-8; D unresolved. Germline loops: CDR1 SGHVS, CDR2 FQNEAQ. With 4 bases removed from V and 1 base from J, the gap between germline ends came to 10 bases. The CDR3 consists of 15 residues. Here the CDR3 reads CASSSLRRTNEKLFF. DNA for the CDR3: TGTGCCAGCAGCTCCCTTAGGAGAACTAATGAAAAACTGTTTTTT.

This clonotype was counted between two and nine times. This chain joins TRBV14 and TRBJ2-2, with 11 bases matching TRBD2. The CDR3 runs 19 residues. The J segment lost 0 bases and the V segment lost 0 bases, leaving 6 bases of the junction unmatched. Per germline, CDR1 SGHDN and CDR2 FVKESK. The CDR3 loop reads CASSQDQLAGVPNTGELFF. The CDR3 nucleotides read TGTGCCAGCAGCCAAGATCAACTAGCGGGAGTACCGAACACCGGGGAGCTGTTTTTT. The full variable domain, with the rest looked up from reference TRBV14 and TRBJ2-2, is EAGVTQFPSHSVIEKGQTVTLRCDPISGHDNLYWYRRVMGKEIKFLLHFVKESKQDESGMPNNRFLAERTGGTYSTLKVQPAELEDSGVYFCASSQDQLAGVPNTGELFFGEGSRLTVL.

This clonotype was counted at least ten times. This chain connects TRBV28 to TRBJ2-7; no definite D call. Germline V CDR1 and CDR2: MDHEN, SYDVKM. Trimming removed 5 bases at V and 4 bases at J, with 9 bases between. The CDR3 length is 12 residues. CDR3 sequence (DNA): TGTGCCAGCAGTGCTCTGAGATACGAGCAGTACTTC. It codes for CASSALRYEQYF.

With respect to this clonotype: Being one base from a much bigger clone, this may be a read error. The rearrangement links TRBV11-3 to TRBJ2-5; 10 positions agree with TRBD2. The CDR3 is made up of 17 amino acids. Losses at the gene ends were 5 bases for V and 5 bases for J; bases not matched to a gene: 14. Germline V lookup: CDR1 SGHNT, CDR2 YENEEA. CDR3 protein: CASSPGLAEPMQETQYF. In DNA form, the CDR3 reads TGTGCCAGCAGCCCTGGACTAGCGGAACCCATGCAGGAGACCCAGTACTTC.

This clonotype has at least ten counts. The chain carries TRBV7-7 and TRBJ1-5; no definite D call. Deletions cut 5 bases from V and 5 bases from J, with 4 bases between. This CDR3 has 11 residues. CDR1 and CDR2 (germline): SSHAT, FNYEAQ (reference sequence). The CDR3 spells CASSTDQPQHF. The CDR3 DNA reads TGTGCCAGCAGCACAGATCAGCCCCAGCATTTT. Together with reference TRBV7-7 and TRBJ1-5, the CDR3 gives the full variable domain: GAGVSQSPRYKVTKRGQDVTLRCDPISSHATLYWYQQALGQGPEFLTYFNYEAQPDKSGLPSDRFSAERPEGSISTLTIQRTEQRDSAMYRCASSTDQPQHFGDGTRLSIL.

Remarks on this clonotype: One base away lies a much larger clone, so this may be a sequencing read error. The chain combines TRBV7-2 with TRBJ2-1, with 9 bases aligning to TRBD2. The CDR3 sequence is 14 residues long. Trimming took 6 bases from V and 1 from J; bases not matched to a gene: 1. Germline lookup yields CDR1 SGHTA and CDR2 FQGNSA. CDR3 in DNA: TGTGCCAGCAGGAGCGGGAGGTCCTACAATGAGCAGTTCTTC. Its protein product is CASRSGRSYNEQFF. The complete variable domain, with remaining parts taken from reference TRBV7-2 and TRBJ2-1, reads GAGVSQSPSNKVTEKGKDVELRCDPISGHTALYWYRQSLGQGLEFLIYFQGNSAPDKSGLPSDRFSAERTGGSVSTLTIQRTQQEDSAVYLCASRSGRSYNEQFFGPGTRLTVL.

V is TRBV6-2 or TRBV6-3 and J is TRBJ2-2; D call uncertain. V lost 10 bases, J lost 2 bases, and 8 bases lay in between. This CDR3 has 12 residues. Germline loops: CDR1 MNHEY, CDR2 SVGEGT. CDR3 residues: CATPDNTGELFF. Here the CDR3 DNA reads TGTGCCACTCCTGATAACACCGGGGAGCTGTTTTTT.

This clonotype has more than one count but fewer than ten. The chain links TRBV7-9 to TRBJ1-1; perhaps TRBD1 as D (5 bases). This CDR3 region has 13 residues. Germline-derived CDR1 and CDR2 are SEHNR and FQNEAQ (reference sequence). Trimming removed 5 bases from V and 7 bases from J, with 14 bases in between. The CDR3, as DNA: TGTGCCAGCAGCCCCGGACATGTGATTGAAGCTTTCTTT. It specifies CASSPGHVIEAFF.

This clonotype was picked up many times. The chain employs TRBV27 and TRBJ2-7, with 8 bases identical to TRBD1. From germline, CDR1 is MNHEY and CDR2 SMNVEV (reference sequence). Losses at the gene ends were 2 bases for V and 6 bases for J; bases not matched to a gene: 3. The CDR3 spans 13 residues. CDR3: CASSLGQGPEQYF. CDR3 coding DNA: TGTGCCAGCAGTTTAGGACAGGGACCCGAGCAGTACTTC.

At least ten counts were recorded for this clonotype. V is TRBV7-9 and J is TRBJ1-1; perhaps TRBD1 as D (6 bases). The CDR3 is 15 amino acids. V lost 0 bases, J lost 5 bases, and 13 bases lay in between. CDR1 is SEHNR and CDR2 is FQNEAQ in the germline V gene (reference sequence). The CDR3 sequence: CASSLASGGGTEAFF. DNA of the CDR3: TGTGCCAGCAGCTTAGCATCGGGGGGCGGGACTGAAGCTTTCTTT.

The J gene is TRBJ2-3, the V gene TRBV30; TRBD1 agrees at 9 bases. V trimming: 2 bases; J trimming: 3 bases; junction bases outside the gene matches: 9. Germline lookup yields CDR1 GTSNPN and CDR2 SVGIG (reference sequence). The CDR3 sequence is 16 residues long. CDR3 sequence reads: CAWSSGTGWGTDTQYF. CDR3 DNA sequence: TGTGCCTGGAGTAGCGGGACAGGGTGGGGTACAGATACGCAGTATTTT.

This clonotype has at least ten counts. This chain joins TRBV4-2 and TRBJ2-1; 8 nucleotides agree with TRBD2. With V trimmed by 0 bases and J by 4 bases, 5 bases remained unmatched. Germline V gives CDR1 LGHNA, CDR2 YNFKEQ. CDR3 length: 16 amino acids. The CDR3 DNA sequence: TGTGCCAGCAGCCAAGAAGTAGCGGGATTATACAATGAGCAGTTCTTC. Protein product: CASSQEVAGLYNEQFF.